The 18 T cell receptor beta chains below were found in one sample sequenced in a study of T cells after yellow fever vaccination. TCRdb recomputed calls from the 5' RACE reads with MiXCR, one row per CDR3 protein. This sample has 510,000 or so distinct CDR3 sequences, with 15% to 20% found just once. The source material was PBMCs, sampled 15 days after the yellow fever booster vaccination. These receptors came from a man aged 25 to 40 who received the YFV17D yellow fever vaccine.

This clonotype appeared a few times. The chain recombines TRBV7-2 with TRBJ1-6, with 10 nucleotides matching TRBD1. The V segment lost 6 bases and the J segment 8 bases; nucleotides outside the gene matches: 22. This CDR3 has 20 residues. CDR1 and CDR2 from the germline V gene are SGHTA and FQGNSA. The CDR3 here is CASRTRIRDRGLIEDSPLHF. The CDR3 coding sequence is TGTGCCAGCAGAACGCGAATCCGGGACAGGGGCCTCATTGAGGATTCACCCCTCCACTTT.

This sequence joins TRBV7-2 and TRBJ1-5; D may be TRBD1 (5 bases). The length of the CDR3 is 15 residues. Germline CDR1 SGHTA, CDR2 FQGNSA. V lost 4 bases and J 0 bases, leaving 10 bases between the germline ends. CDR3 nucleotides: TGTGCCAGCAGCTGGGGCGTTACTAGCAATCAGCCCCAGCATTTT. Translated, it gives CASSWGVTSNQPQHF.

The chain is built from TRBV29-1 and TRBJ2-1; D is ambiguous. The CDR3 is made up of 11 amino acids. Germline-derived CDR1 and CDR2 are SQVTM and ANQGSEA. Trimming cost V 4 bases and J 10 bases, with 11 bases left between them. The CDR3 is CSVVRLGEQFF. The CDR3 DNA follows: TGCAGCGTTGTCAGGCTTGGGGAGCAGTTCTTC.

V and J are TRBV11-3 and TRBJ2-5, with 8 nucleotides matching TRBD2. Germline loops: CDR1 SGHNT, CDR2 YENEEA. Unmatched junction bases numbered 10, after V lost 2 bases and J lost 2 bases. CDR3 length equals 17 residues. Here the CDR3 reads CASSLRLAGMRQETQYF. Written as DNA, the CDR3 is TGTGCCAGCAGCTTACGGTTAGCGGGAATGAGGCAAGAGACCCAGTACTTC. The complete variable domain, with remaining parts taken from reference TRBV11-3 and TRBJ2-5, reads EAGVVQSPRYKIIEKKQPVAFWCNPISGHNTLYWYLQNLGQGPELLIRYENEEAVDDSQLPKDRFSAERLKGVDSTLKIQPAELGDSAVYLCASSLRLAGMRQETQYFGPGTRLLVL.

The chain links TRBV29-1 to TRBJ2-4; D not resolved. V shed 6 bases and J shed 1 base, with 10 bases lying between them. The CDR3 length is 13 residues. The germline gives CDR1 SQVTM, CDR2 ANQGSEA. The CDR3 loop reads CSVLDGAKNIQYF. DNA for the CDR3: TGCAGCGTGCTGGACGGGGCCAAAAACATTCAGTACTTC.

A few counts support this clonotype. The chain joins TRBV27 to TRBJ2-7; D is possibly TRBD1 (5 bases). CDR3 size: 12 residues. V was shortened by 5 bases and J by 6 bases, with 11 bases between the two germline ends. Germline V lookup: CDR1 MNHEY, CDR2 SMNVEV (reference sequence). CDR3 sequence reads: CASSGLGAEQYF. The CDR3 nucleotides read TGTGCCAGCAGTGGGTTAGGGGCCGAGCAGTACTTC.

This clonotype appeared a few times. The genes are TRBV29-1 and TRBJ2-6; no definite D call. Trimming pared 5 bases from V and 4 bases from J, leaving 15 bases between. The CDR3 runs 15 residues. Per germline, CDR1 SQVTM and CDR2 ANQGSEA. The CDR3 DNA reads TGCAGCGTTACCGCAATGCCCGCGGGGGCCAACGTCCTGACTTTC. Protein: CSVTAMPAGANVLTF.

This clonotype was detected a few times. The J gene is TRBJ2-7, the V gene TRBV6-1, with 8 positions matching TRBD1. The length of the CDR3 is 14 residues. Germline lookup yields CDR1 MNHNS and CDR2 SASEGT. Trimming removed 8 bases from V and 7 bases from J; junction bases left unmatched: 13. CDR3 residues: CASRGWTGISEQYF. In nucleotides, the CDR3 is TGTGCCAGCCGGGGTTGGACAGGGATTTCTGAGCAGTACTTC.

V gene TRBV6-2 or TRBV6-3 combines with J gene TRBJ2-3; D is undetermined. Germline assignment: CDR1 MNHEY and CDR2 SVGEGT. The CDR3 consists of 12 residues. V lost 0 bases and J lost 9, with 7 bases in between. The CDR3 loop is CASSYSFTTQYF. The CDR3 bases are TGTGCCAGCAGTTACTCGTTTACGACGCAGTATTTT.

This clonotype was detected a few times. V usage is TRBV6-1 and J usage is TRBJ2-6, with unresolved D. Between the trimmed V and J ends, which lost 6 bases and 10 bases, there was a span of 19 bases. CDR3 length equals 15 residues. Germline CDR1 and CDR2: MNHNS and SASEGT. Written as DNA, the CDR3 is TGTGCCAGCAGCCGCCGTGGATCCACTTTAAACGTCCTGACTTTC. Translating gives CASSRRGSTLNVLTF.

The V and J genes are TRBV6-2 or TRBV6-3 and TRBJ2-7; 7 bases agree with TRBD1. Germline V lookup: CDR1 MNHEY, CDR2 SVGEGT. Trimming at V came to 6 bases and at J to 3 bases, leaving 17 bases not matched to a gene. The CDR3 sequence is 17 residues long. CDR3 loop: CASRAQGVGPLGYEQYF. The DNA of the CDR3 is TGTGCCAGCAGAGCCCAGGGGGTCGGTCCTTTGGGCTACGAGCAGTACTTC.

At least ten counts were recorded for this clonotype. The chain carries TRBV6-5 and TRBJ2-3; the match to TRBD2 covers 9 bases. This CDR3 is built from 17 residues. V lost 5 bases to trimming and J lost 0 bases; unmatched junction nucleotides: 9. The germline CDR1 and CDR2 sequences are MNHEY and SVGAGI. The CDR3 here is CASSHISGGISTDTQYF. CDR3 nucleotides: TGTGCCAGCAGTCACATTAGCGGGGGAATCAGCACAGATACGCAGTATTTT.

This clonotype was seen a handful of times. The rearrangement uses TRBV3-1 and TRBJ2-7, with 11 positions matching TRBD1. Trimming cost V 1 base and J 2 bases; bases outside gene matches: 1. Germline values: CDR1 LGHDT, CDR2 YNNKEL (reference sequence). The CDR3 loop spans 15 amino acids. The CDR3 DNA reads as TGTGCCAGCAGCCAAGTGGGACAGGGGGCCTACGAGCAGTACTTC. It specifies CASSQVGQGAYEQYF.

The J gene is TRBJ2-1, the V gene TRBV10-1, with D unclear. V was cut by 3 bases and J by 7 bases, with 10 bases left in between. The V gene's germline CDR1 is WNHNN and CDR2 SYGVQD (reference sequence). There are 13 residues in the CDR3. The DNA of the CDR3 is TGCGCCAGCAGTGAACAGCCCGATAATGAGCAGTTCTTC. This encodes CASSEQPDNEQFF.

This clonotype was seen at least ten times. This chain joins TRBV11-1 and TRBJ2-2, with a weak D call TRBD1 (7 bases). The CDR3 spans 16 residues. V was shortened by 4 bases and J by 2 bases, with 14 bases between the two germline ends. Germline loops: CDR1 SGHAT, CDR2 FQDESV (reference sequence). CDR3 DNA sequence: TGTGCCAGCAGCTCCCACAGGGGAGGTAACACCGGGGAGCTGTTTTTT. Translating it yields CASSSHRGGNTGELFF. The full variable domain, its missing parts supplied by reference TRBV11-1 and TRBJ2-2, is EAEVAQSPRYKITEKSQAVAFWCDPISGHATLYWYRQILGQGPELLVQFQDESVVDDSQLPKDRFSAERLKGVDSTLKIQPAELGDSAMYLCASSSHRGGNTGELFFGEGSRLTVL.

This clonotype was detected a few times. This chain links TRBV10-3 with TRBJ2-5; 9 bases map to TRBD2. Germline lookup yields CDR1 ENHRY and CDR2 SYGVKD. Losses at the gene ends were 5 bases for V and 2 bases for J; bases not matched to a gene: 6. The CDR3 runs to 15 residues. CDR3 sequence: CAISNSGSNQETQYF. DNA for the CDR3: TGTGCCATCAGTAATAGCGGGAGTAATCAAGAGACCCAGTACTTC.

In regard to this clonotype: At one end, the junction sequence differs from germline, possibly due to a read error. V usage is TRBV27 and J usage is TRBJ1-3; D is unresolved. The CDR3 is made up of 16 amino acids. In germline, CDR1 is MNHEY, CDR2 SMNVEV (reference sequence). CDR3 in DNA: TGTGCCAGCAGAAGCCTTGCACTCCAAGCTGGGAACACCATATATTTT. Protein sequence: CASRSLALQAGNTIYF.

This clonotype was picked up one time. The rearrangement joins TRBV20-1 to TRBJ2-1; D not resolved. CDR1 is DFQATT and CDR2 is SNEGSKA in the germline V gene (reference sequence). Trimming took 2 bases from V and 7 from J, leaving 9 bases between them. The CDR3 sequence is 12 residues long. For the CDR3, the DNA is TGCAGTGCTAGAATTTCGCGGAATGAGCAGTTCTTC. Its translation: CSARISRNEQFF.